Shown below are 21 T cell receptor beta chains from a single sample sequenced in a study of blood T cell repertoires in COVID-19. The assay was immunoSEQ multiplex PCR, and TCRdb's table has in-frame clones only and misses some. The table has under 130,000 clones, around 89% seen once. Sequenced sample: peripheral blood. All receptors derive from a woman of 80 years or more with acute or convalescent COVID-19.

The CDR3 sequence: CASSRDSLDGYTF. CDR3 DNA sequence: TGCGCCAGCAGTCGTGACAGCTTAGACGGCTACACCTTC. The V gene is TRBV10-2, the J gene TRBJ1-2; D is possibly TRBD1 (5 bases). V dropped 5 bases and J dropped 8 bases, with 15 bases sitting between them. The CDR3 totals 13 residues. Looked up from germline, CDR1 is WSHSY and CDR2 is SAAADI.

The chain has TRBV27 and TRBJ2-3; possibly TRBD2 for D (6 bases). The germline V and J ends were trimmed by 4 bases and 0 bases, with 11 bases remaining between them. CDR1 and CDR2 (germline): MNHEY, SMNVEV (reference sequence). The CDR3 totals 15 residues. The CDR3 loop is CASSSKRVSTDTQYF. CDR3 in DNA: TGTGCCAGCAGTTCGAAGCGGGTTAGCACAGATACGCAGTATTTT.

V is TRBV19 and J is TRBJ2-7; the D is unclear. Deletions cut 5 bases from V and 6 bases from J, with 26 bases between. This CDR3 has 17 residues. From germline, CDR1 is LNHDA and CDR2 SQIVND (reference sequence). The CDR3 DNA follows: TGTGCCAGTAGTCCTACCCAAATGGGTAGGCTCCGAGGCGAGCAGTACTTC. It translates to CASSPTQMGRLRGEQYF.

A few counts support this clone. The chain combines TRBV11-2 with TRBJ1-1, with D maybe TRBD1 (5 bases). The CDR3 totals 15 residues. The V gene lost 5 bases and the J gene lost 1 base, with 14 bases spanning the gap. Germline CDR1 is SGHAT and CDR2 is FQNNGV. For the CDR3, the DNA is TGTGCCAGCAGCCCAGTCAAGGGGTGGAACACTGAAGCTTTCTTT. Translating it yields CASSPVKGWNTEAFF.

The chain joins TRBV25-1 to TRBJ1-2, with 7 bases matching TRBD1. The CDR3 length is 12 residues. The germline V gene encodes CDR1 MGHDK and CDR2 SYGVNS. The ends lost 6 bases at V and 6 bases at J; junction bases unmatched: 4. The CDR3 region has the DNA TGTGCCAGCAGCCCGGGACAGAATGGCTACACCTTC. It codes for CASSPGQNGYTF.

This rearrangement joins TRBV9 to TRBJ2-1; possible D gene TRBD1, 6 bases. CDR1 and CDR2 from the germline V gene are SGDLS and YYNGEE. V was shortened by 0 bases and J by 1 base, with 11 bases between the two germline ends. This CDR3 region has 16 residues. CDR3: CASSVGGQPSYNEQFF. The CDR3 region has the DNA TGTGCCAGCAGCGTAGGCGGACAGCCTTCCTACAATGAGCAGTTCTTC.

The gene calls are TRBV30 and TRBJ2-7; TRBD2 agrees at 16 bases. Germline V CDR1 and CDR2: GTSNPN, SVGIG (reference sequence). V lost 2 bases to trimming and J lost 0 bases; unmatched junction nucleotides: 4. The CDR3 contains 17 residues. The DNA for the CDR3 is TGTGCCTGGAGTCTCGGGACTAGCGGGGGGGACTCCTACGAGCAGTACTTC. It is translated as CAWSLGTSGGDSYEQYF.

The rearrangement joins TRBV29-1 to TRBJ2-7, with TRBD2 as a possible D gene (5 bases). The CDR3 totals 11 residues. Germline-derived CDR1 and CDR2 are SQVTM and ANQGSEA. Trimming took 5 bases from V and 3 from J, leaving 8 bases between them. The CDR3 protein is CSVRDFYEQYF. CDR3 nucleotides: TGCAGCGTTCGGGATTTCTACGAGCAGTACTTC.

The chain joins TRBV14 to TRBJ2-5; the match to TRBD1 covers 7 bases. J gave up 7 bases and V 3 bases, and 14 bases lay outside the gene matches. The CDR3 consists of 16 residues. Germline lookup yields CDR1 SGHDN and CDR2 FVKESK. The CDR3 here is CASSQDRLGLIGTQYF. DNA for the CDR3: TGTGCCAGCAGCCAGGACAGGCTGGGTTTAATCGGGACCCAGTACTTC.

V usage is TRBV5-1 and J usage is TRBJ2-2, with D possibly matching TRBD1 (6 bases). V lost 4 bases to trimming and J lost 2 bases, with 9 bases between them. This CDR3 spans 14 amino acids. Germline-derived CDR1 and CDR2 are SGHRS and YFSETQ. The chain's CDR3 is CASSVGHNTGELFF. CDR3 in DNA: TGCGCCAGCAGCGTGGGACATAACACCGGGGAGCTGTTTTTT.

The genes are TRBV5-4 and TRBJ1-2; no clear D. The CDR3 covers 16 residues. Trimming pared 0 bases from V and 0 bases from J, leaving 12 bases between. Germline-derived CDR1 and CDR2 are SGHNT and YYREEE (reference sequence). The CDR3, as DNA: TGTGCCAGCAGCTTGGGGGATCGGGAGACTAACTATGGCTACACCTTC. This encodes CASSLGDRETNYGYTF.

The chain recombines TRBV27 with TRBJ1-2; 9 bases are shared with TRBD1. CDR1 and CDR2 from the germline V gene are MNHEY and SMNVEV (reference sequence). V lost 2 bases and J lost 4; bases outside the gene matches: 8. The CDR3 sequence is 16 residues long. The CDR3: CASSLGTGPFGYGYTF. The CDR3 nucleotides are TGTGCCAGCAGTTTAGGGACAGGGCCCTTCGGCTATGGCTACACCTTC.

This rearrangement joins TRBV6-2 or TRBV6-3 to TRBJ1-5, with a weak D call TRBD1 (5 bases). Trimming cost V 5 bases and J 2 bases, with 13 bases left between them. Per germline, CDR1 MNHEY and CDR2 SVGEGT. The CDR3 covers 15 residues. CDR3 coding DNA: TGTGCCAGCAGTCCCTCCTGGGGGGGCAATCAGCCCCAGCATTTT. This sequence encodes CASSPSWGGNQPQHF.

V gene TRBV5-8 combines with J gene TRBJ1-2; TRBD1 is a possible D gene (5 bases). The CDR3 is 16 residues long. Looked up from germline, CDR1 is SGHTS and CDR2 is YDEGEE. The germline V and J ends were trimmed by 0 bases and 0 bases, with 12 bases remaining between them. This CDR3 reads CASSLAGGLTNYGYTF. The DNA of the CDR3 is TGTGCCAGCAGCTTGGCGGGGGGATTAACTAACTATGGCTACACCTTC.

The chain employs TRBV2 and TRBJ1-4, with D possibly TRBD1 on 6 matching bases. CDR1 and CDR2 from the germline V gene are SNHLY and FYNNEI. V lost 7 bases and J 0 bases, leaving 9 bases between the germline ends. This CDR3 comprises 14 residues. CDR3 residues: CASTRGPTNEKLFF. The CDR3 nucleotides are TGTGCCAGCACCAGGGGACCAACTAATGAAAAACTGTTTTTT.

V gene TRBV7-3 combines with J gene TRBJ2-5, with TRBD2 matching over 10 bases. In germline, CDR1 is SGHTA, CDR2 FQGTGA. V lost 4 bases and J lost 5; bases outside the gene matches: 10. This CDR3 is built from 16 residues. The CDR3 is CASSSSGGAGTETQYF. CDR3 nucleotides: TGTGCCAGCAGCTCTAGCGGGGGCGCGGGGACGGAGACCCAGTACTTC.

J is TRBJ2-3 and V is TRBV10-3; TRBD1 matches 7 bases. With V trimmed by 5 bases and J by 0 bases, 5 bases remained unmatched. The germline CDR1 and CDR2 sequences are ENHRY and SYGVKD. CDR3 length: 15 residues. The CDR3 DNA is TGTGCCATCAGTCCCGACAGGGCTAGCACAGATACGCAGTATTTT. It codes for CAISPDRASTDTQYF.

The rearrangement links TRBV7-2 to TRBJ1-1; 8 positions match TRBD1. CDR3 length: 15 amino acids. Losses at the gene ends were 5 bases for V and 4 bases for J; bases not matched to a gene: 9. Germline-derived CDR1 and CDR2 are SGHTA and FQGNSA. CDR3 amino acids: CASSPSPGQVTEAFF. The CDR3 nucleotides are TGTGCCAGCAGCCCATCCCCGGGACAGGTCACTGAAGCTTTCTTT.

The J gene is TRBJ2-3, the V gene TRBV11-2; D possibly corresponds to TRBD1 (7 bases). Germline V gene sequence: CDR1 SGHAT, CDR2 FQNNGV. The CDR3 runs 15 residues. The germline V and J ends were trimmed by 5 bases and 3 bases, with 15 bases remaining between them. The CDR3: CASSLRGDRTDTQYF. CDR3 nucleotide sequence: TGTGCCAGCAGCCTCAGGGGGGATAGGACAGATACGCAGTATTTT.

V is TRBV19 and J is TRBJ2-1; 7 bases are a match to TRBD2. The CDR3 totals 16 residues. J was trimmed by 6 bases and V by 9 bases; bases with no gene match: 17. Germline-derived CDR1 and CDR2 are LNHDA and SQIVND (reference sequence). The CDR3 DNA sequence: TGTGCCAGCCTGAGGGGAGGCGCGCCGGGGGGCAATGAGCAGTTCTTC. This gives the protein CASLRGGAPGGNEQFF.

This rearrangement joins TRBV5-1 to TRBJ1-2, with TRBD1 as a possible D gene (5 bases). The CDR3 is 15 amino acids. Trimming pared 1 base from V and 7 bases from J, leaving 17 bases between. Germline loops: CDR1 SGHRS, CDR2 YFSETQ. The CDR3 DNA sequence: TGCGCCAGCAGCTTGTCAGGGACTCCCCAGGGTGGCTACACCTTC. This codes for CASSLSGTPQGGYTF.